This paragraph reports one TCR beta chain. These data come from a study of blood T cell repertoires in COVID-19. At the level of the study: PBMCs, B-cell-depleted T cells, or T cells provided the cDNA or gDNA that made up the material.

In the authors' workflow: Scientists estimated how many nucleated cells there were by amplifying reference gene primers. The table came from immunoSEQ multiplex PCR; TCRdb's copy has only in-frame clones and leaves some out. That table gives V, J and clone size, and the DNA gave D and trimming. The sample contains 210,000 or so clones, approximately 80% of which appear only once. Deletions cut 3 bases from V and 5 bases from J, with 14 bases between. The CDR3 runs 14 residues. CDR1 and CDR2 from the germline V gene are LNHNV and YYDKDF (reference sequence). The gene calls are TRBV15 and TRBJ2-7; D ambiguous. Source material: PBMCs or T cells enriched from blood (not recorded which). The clonotype originates from a woman aged 45-65 years with acute COVID-19. CDR3 DNA sequence: TGTGCCACCAGCAGGGGCAGCTTGGAAAACGAGCAGTACTTC. Encoded protein: CATSRGSLENEQYF. Variable domain in full (rest from reference TRBV15 and TRBJ2-7): DAMVIQNPRYQVTQFGKPVTLSCSQTLNHNVMYWYQQKSSQAPKLLFHYYDKDFNNEADTPDNFQSRRPNTSFCFLDIRSPGLGDTAMYLCATSRGSLENEQYFGPGTRLTVT.